A single T cell receptor beta chain is shown here with its context. In the authors' methods: The assay estimated nucleated cells by amplifying reference gene primers. TCRdb keeps only in-frame clones here, not all; method: immunoSEQ multiplex PCR. That table is the source of V, J and clone size, and D and trimming were worked out from the DNA. Of 220,000 or so clones in the sample, just under 85% are singletons; the top ten hold approximately 1.3%. In assigning cohorts, the study relied on participant-reported clinical history. The record originates from a study of blood T cell repertoires in COVID-19. Study in general: The origin of the acute and convalescent COVID-19 samples was the United States, Italy and Spain. Sources were T cells, B-cell-depleted T cells, or PBMCs; the material itself was cDNA or gDNA.

CDR3 length: 15 amino acids. J lost 6 bases, V lost 1 base, and 4 bases had no gene match. CDR1 and CDR2 (germline): SGHTA, FQGNSA. Sequencing was done on a sample of PBMCs or T cells enriched from blood (not recorded which). This clonotype originated in a middle-aged woman with acute COVID-19. The V call is TRBV7-2, the J call TRBJ2-3, with 10 bases identical to TRBD2. CDR3 bases: TGTGCCAGCAGCTTAGAGGCTAGCGGGAGCGATACGCAGTATTTT. This sequence encodes CASSLEASGSDTQYF.